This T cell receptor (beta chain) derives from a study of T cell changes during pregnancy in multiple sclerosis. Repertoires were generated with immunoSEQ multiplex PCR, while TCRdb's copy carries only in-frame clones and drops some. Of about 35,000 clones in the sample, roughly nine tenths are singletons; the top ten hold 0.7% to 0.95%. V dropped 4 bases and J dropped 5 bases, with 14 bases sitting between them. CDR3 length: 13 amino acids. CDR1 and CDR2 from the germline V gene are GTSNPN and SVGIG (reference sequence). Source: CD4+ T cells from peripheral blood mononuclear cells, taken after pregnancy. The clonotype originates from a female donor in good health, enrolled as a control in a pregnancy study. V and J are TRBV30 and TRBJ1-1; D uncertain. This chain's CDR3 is CAWTLGRGTEAFF. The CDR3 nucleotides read TGTGCCTGGACCCTAGGCCGCGGGACTGAAGCTTTCTTT.